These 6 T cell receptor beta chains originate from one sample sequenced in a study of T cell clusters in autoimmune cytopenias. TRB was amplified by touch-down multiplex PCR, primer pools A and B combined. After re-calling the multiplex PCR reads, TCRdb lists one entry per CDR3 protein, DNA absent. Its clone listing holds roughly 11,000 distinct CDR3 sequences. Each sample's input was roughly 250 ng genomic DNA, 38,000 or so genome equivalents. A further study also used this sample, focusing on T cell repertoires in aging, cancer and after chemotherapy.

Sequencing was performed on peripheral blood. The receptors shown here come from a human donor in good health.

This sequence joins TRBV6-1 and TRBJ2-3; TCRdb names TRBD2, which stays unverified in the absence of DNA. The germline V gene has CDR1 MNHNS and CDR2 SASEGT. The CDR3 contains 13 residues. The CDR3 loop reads CASRTSFSDTQYF.

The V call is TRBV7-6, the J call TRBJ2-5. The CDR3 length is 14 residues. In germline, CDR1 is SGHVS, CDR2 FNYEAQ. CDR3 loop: CASSRRAFQETQYF.

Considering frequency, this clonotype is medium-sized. The CDR3: CSVVKPGQSAIGYTF. V gene TRBV29-1 combines with J gene TRBJ1-2; lacking DNA, the TRBD1 call made by TCRdb goes unchecked. Germline V gene sequence: CDR1 SQVTM, CDR2 ANQGSEA. The CDR3 covers 15 residues.

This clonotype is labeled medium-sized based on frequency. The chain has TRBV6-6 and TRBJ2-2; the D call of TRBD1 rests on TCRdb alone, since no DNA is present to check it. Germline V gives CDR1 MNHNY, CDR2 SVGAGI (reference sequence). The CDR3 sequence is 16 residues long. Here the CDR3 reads CASSYSGATNTGELFF.

The CDR3 sequence is CASTLGGARDTGELFF. The chain links TRBV5-6 to TRBJ2-2; TCRdb lists TRBD2, though no DNA is available to test this call. Germline values: CDR1 SGHDT, CDR2 YYEEEE. This CDR3 is 16 amino acids long. Full variable domain (rest looked up from reference TRBV5-6 and TRBJ2-2): DAGVTQSPTHLIKTRGQQVTLRCSPKSGHDTVSWYQQALGQGPQFIFQYYEEEERQRGNFPDRFSGHQFPNYSSELNVNALLLGDSALYLCASTLGGARDTGELFFGEGSRLTVL.

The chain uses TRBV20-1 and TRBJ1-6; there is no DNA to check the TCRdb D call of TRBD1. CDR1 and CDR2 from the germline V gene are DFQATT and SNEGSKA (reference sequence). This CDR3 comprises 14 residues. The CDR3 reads CSALGQGANSPLHF.